This T cell receptor (beta chain) was sequenced in a study of radiation and T cells in renal cell carcinoma. Time point specified: blood 4 weeks post-SBRT, at nephrectomy. Treatment noted: 15 Gy SBRT to primary tumor, nephrectomy 4 weeks later. Nephrectomy followed 15 Gy stereotactic body radiation by 4 weeks. The germline CDR1 and CDR2 sequences are SEHNR and FQNEAQ (reference sequence). This CDR3 comprises 16 residues. Trimming removed 4 bases from V and 1 base from J, with 13 bases in between. Assay: immunoSEQ multiplex PCR; the TCRdb copy retains only in-frame clones and omits some. The table records under 100,000 clones, approximately 80% of them present only once.

The rearrangement uses TRBV7-9 and TRBJ1-4, with a weak D call TRBD1 (6 bases). The clonotype was recovered from a man in his fifties with renal cell carcinoma. The sequencing here drew on blood, taken from a patient whose treatment included radiotherapy and nephrectomy. The CDR3 spells CASSSDRRGTNEKLFF. In DNA form, the CDR3 reads TGTGCCAGCAGCTCCGACCGCAGGGGAACTAATGAAAAACTGTTTTTT.